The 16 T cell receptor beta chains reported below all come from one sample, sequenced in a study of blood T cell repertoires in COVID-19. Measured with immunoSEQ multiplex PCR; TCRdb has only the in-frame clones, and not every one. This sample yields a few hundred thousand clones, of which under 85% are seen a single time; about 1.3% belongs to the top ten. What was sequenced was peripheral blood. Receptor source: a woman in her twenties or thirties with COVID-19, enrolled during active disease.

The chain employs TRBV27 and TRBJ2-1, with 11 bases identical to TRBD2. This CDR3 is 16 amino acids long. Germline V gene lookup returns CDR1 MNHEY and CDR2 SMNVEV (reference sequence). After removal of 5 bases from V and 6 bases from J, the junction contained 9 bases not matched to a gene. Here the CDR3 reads CASSRTTSGSGNEQFF. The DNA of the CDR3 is TGTGCCAGCAGTCGGACCACTAGCGGGAGTGGCAATGAGCAGTTCTTC.

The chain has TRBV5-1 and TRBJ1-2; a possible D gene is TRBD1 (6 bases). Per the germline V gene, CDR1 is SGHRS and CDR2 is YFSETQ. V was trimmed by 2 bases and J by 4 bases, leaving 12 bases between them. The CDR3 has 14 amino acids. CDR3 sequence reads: CASSFQTGSYGYTF. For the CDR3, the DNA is TGCGCCAGCAGCTTCCAAACAGGGAGCTATGGCTACACCTTC.

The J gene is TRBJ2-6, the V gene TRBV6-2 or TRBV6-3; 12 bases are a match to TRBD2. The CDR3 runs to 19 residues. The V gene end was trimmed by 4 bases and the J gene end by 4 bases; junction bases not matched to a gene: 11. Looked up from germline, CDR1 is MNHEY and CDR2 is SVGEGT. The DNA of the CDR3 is TGTGCCAGCAGTTTATCTAGCGGGAGGGCTTGGACGGGGGCCAACGTCCTGACTTTC. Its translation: CASSLSSGRAWTGANVLTF.

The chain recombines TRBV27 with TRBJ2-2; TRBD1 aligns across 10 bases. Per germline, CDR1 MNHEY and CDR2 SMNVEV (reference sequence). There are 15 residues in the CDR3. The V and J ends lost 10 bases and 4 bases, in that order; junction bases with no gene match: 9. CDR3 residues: CATSIGQGGTGELFF. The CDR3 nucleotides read TGTGCCACCTCAATCGGACAGGGGGGCACCGGGGAGCTGTTTTTT.

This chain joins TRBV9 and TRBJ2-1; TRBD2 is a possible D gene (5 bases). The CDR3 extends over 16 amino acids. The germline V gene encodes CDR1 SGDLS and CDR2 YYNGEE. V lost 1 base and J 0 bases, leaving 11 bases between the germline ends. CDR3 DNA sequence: TGTGCCAGCAGCGTACCCTCGGGGAGCTCCTACAATGAGCAGTTCTTC. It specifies CASSVPSGSSYNEQFF.

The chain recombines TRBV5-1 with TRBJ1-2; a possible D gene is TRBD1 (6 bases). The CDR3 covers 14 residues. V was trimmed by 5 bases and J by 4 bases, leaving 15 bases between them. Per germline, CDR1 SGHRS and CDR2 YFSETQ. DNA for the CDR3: TGCGCCAGCAGTGAGACAGGTGCACCCTATGGCTACACCTTC. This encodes CASSETGAPYGYTF.

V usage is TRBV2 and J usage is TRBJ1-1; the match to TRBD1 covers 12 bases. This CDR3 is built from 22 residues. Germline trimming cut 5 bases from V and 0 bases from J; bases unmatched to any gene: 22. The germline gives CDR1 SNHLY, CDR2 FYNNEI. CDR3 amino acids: CASSQKEPGQGAVVTVNTEAFF. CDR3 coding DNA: TGTGCCAGCAGTCAAAAAGAACCGGGACAGGGGGCCGTGGTAACCGTGAACACTGAAGCTTTCTTT.

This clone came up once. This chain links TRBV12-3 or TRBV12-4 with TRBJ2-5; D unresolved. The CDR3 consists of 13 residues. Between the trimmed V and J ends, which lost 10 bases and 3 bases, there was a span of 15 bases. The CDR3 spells CATRITGEETQYF. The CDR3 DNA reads TGTGCCACCCGAATTACCGGAGAAGAGACCCAGTACTTC.

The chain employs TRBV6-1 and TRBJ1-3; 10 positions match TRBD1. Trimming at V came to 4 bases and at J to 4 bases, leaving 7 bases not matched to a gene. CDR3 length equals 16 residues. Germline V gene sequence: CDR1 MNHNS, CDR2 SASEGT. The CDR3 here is CASSALTGGRGNTIYF. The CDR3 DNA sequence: TGTGCCAGCAGTGCACTGACAGGGGGCAGGGGAAACACCATATATTTT.

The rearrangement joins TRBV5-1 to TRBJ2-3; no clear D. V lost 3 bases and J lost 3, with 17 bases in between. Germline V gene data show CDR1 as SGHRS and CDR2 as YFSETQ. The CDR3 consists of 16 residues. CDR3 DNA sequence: TGCGCCAGCAGCTACCTTTCCGACTCGAGGACAGATACGCAGTATTTT. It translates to CASSYLSDSRTDTQYF.

CDR3 region: CASSPPPSGRWAYEQYF. CDR3 bases: TGTGCCAGCAGTCCCCCTCCTAGCGGGAGGTGGGCTTACGAGCAGTACTTC. The rearrangement uses TRBV28 and TRBJ2-7, with 11 bases lining up with TRBD2. CDR1 and CDR2 (germline): MDHEN, SYDVKM. Trimming took 5 bases from V and 4 from J; bases not matched to a gene: 13. There are 17 residues in the CDR3.

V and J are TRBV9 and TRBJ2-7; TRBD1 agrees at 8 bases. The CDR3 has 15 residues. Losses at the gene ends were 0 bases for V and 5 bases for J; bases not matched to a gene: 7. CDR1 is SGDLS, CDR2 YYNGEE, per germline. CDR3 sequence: CASSVAGTGLDEQYF. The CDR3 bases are TGTGCCAGCAGCGTAGCCGGGACAGGCTTAGACGAGCAGTACTTC. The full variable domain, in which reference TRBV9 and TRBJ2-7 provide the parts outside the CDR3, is DSGVTQTPKHLITATGQRVTLRCSPRSGDLSVYWYQQSLDQGLQFLIQYYNGEERAKGNILERFSAQQFPDLHSELNLSSLELGDSALYFCASSVAGTGLDEQYFGPGTRLTVT.

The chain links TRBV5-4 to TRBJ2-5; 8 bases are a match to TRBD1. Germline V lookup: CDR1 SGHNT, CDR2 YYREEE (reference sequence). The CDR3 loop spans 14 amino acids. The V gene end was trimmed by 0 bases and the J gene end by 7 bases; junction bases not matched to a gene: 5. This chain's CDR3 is CASSLARGRATQYF. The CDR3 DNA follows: TGTGCCAGCAGCTTGGCCAGGGGGCGTGCGACCCAGTACTTC. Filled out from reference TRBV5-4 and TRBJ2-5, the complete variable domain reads ETGVTQSPTHLIKTRGQQVTLRCSSQSGHNTVSWYQQALGQGPQFIFQYYREEENGRGNFPPRFSGLQFPNYSSELNVNALELDDSALYLCASSLARGRATQYFGPGTRLLVL.

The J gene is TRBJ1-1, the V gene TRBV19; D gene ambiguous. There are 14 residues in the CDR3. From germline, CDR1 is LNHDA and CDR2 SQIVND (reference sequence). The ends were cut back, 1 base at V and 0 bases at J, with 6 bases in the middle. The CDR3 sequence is CASSIGTMNTEAFF. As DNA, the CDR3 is TGTGCCAGTAGTATAGGGACTATGAACACTGAAGCTTTCTTT.

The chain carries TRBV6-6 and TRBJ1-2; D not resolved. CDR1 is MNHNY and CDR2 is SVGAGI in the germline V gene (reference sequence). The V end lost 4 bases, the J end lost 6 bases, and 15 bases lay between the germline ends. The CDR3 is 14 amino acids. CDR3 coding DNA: TGTGCCAGCAGTTTTACGGGAGTTGGGGATGGCTACACCTTC. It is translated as CASSFTGVGDGYTF.

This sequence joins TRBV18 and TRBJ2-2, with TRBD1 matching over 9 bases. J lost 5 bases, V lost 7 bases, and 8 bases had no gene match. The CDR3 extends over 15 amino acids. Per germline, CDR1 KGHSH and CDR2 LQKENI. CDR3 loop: CASLQGASGTGELFF. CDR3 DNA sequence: TGTGCCAGCTTACAGGGGGCGTCGGGGACCGGGGAGCTGTTTTTT.